The T cell receptor beta chain described here comes from a study of blood T cell repertoires in COVID-19. Study overall: COVID-19 samples collected from the United States, Italy and Spain covered acute and convalescent phases. The analysed material was cDNA or gDNA that came from T cells, B-cell-depleted T cells, or PBMCs.

V shed 1 base and J shed 6 bases, with 13 bases lying between them. CDR1 is GTSNPN, CDR2 SVGIG, per germline (reference sequence). The CDR3 runs 14 residues. Per the original data handling: Reference gene primer amplification in the assay estimated nucleated cell counts. TCRdb keeps only in-frame clones here, not all; method: immunoSEQ multiplex PCR. For V, J and clone size, that table is used; D and trimming come from the DNA. The sample shows about 310,000 clones, about 90% of them seen only once. The origin of this receptor is a woman in her forties or fifties who had recovered from COVID-19. V and J are TRBV30 and TRBJ1-5, with TRBD1 as a possible D gene (6 bases). The sample comprised peripheral blood. This CDR3 reads CAWSEGTPAQPQHF. CDR3 nucleotides: TGTGCCTGGAGTGAAGGGACACCCGCTCAGCCCCAGCATTTT.